In this sample, the clone carrying this TCR beta chain turned up many times. Its antigen remains unknown. These data are taken from a study of T-cell memory formation after mild COVID-19. Looking at the study overall: TCR clusters were mostly confined to one donor each. Findings of the study overall: Day 15 to 85 contractors were CD4/CD8 balanced; later expanders leaned CD4+. Within pre-infection memory, some responding clones were found, suggesting cross-reactive memory joined.

TCRdb called the 5' RACE reads again in MiXCR, with one record for every CDR3 protein. Among just over 150,000 distinct CDR3 sequences listed, less than 40% were seen once. The CDR3 sequence is 16 residues long. The V and J ends lost 0 bases and 4 bases, in that order; junction bases with no gene match: 7. Per the germline V gene, CDR1 is SGHRS and CDR2 is YFSETQ. The source of this sequence is an adult woman who had mild COVID-19 (a few samples of this study predate the infection). Cell type and time point are not known. The rearrangement joins TRBV5-1 to TRBJ2-1; TRBD1 matches at 7 bases. What was sequenced was PBMCs or a T cell subset sorted from them (not recorded which). Here the CDR3 reads CASSLVRGQLYNEQFF. The CDR3 region has the DNA TGCGCCAGCAGCTTGGTCCGGGGACAGCTATACAATGAGCAGTTCTTC.